What follows is one T cell receptor beta chain and its context. This receptor's antigen is unknown. No base qualities exist here, and no much larger clone lies one base off it. TCRbeta CDR3 regions were immunosequenced from genomic DNA with the immunoSEQ Assay. Genomic DNA was amplified by bias-controlled multiplex PCR before high-throughput sequencing. Under the source paper's analysis protocol: To quantify the absolute abundance of each unique TCRbeta CDR3 region, the sequences were collapsed and filtered. Clonality, defined as 1 minus Pielou's evenness, was calculated using productive rearrangements only. A previously published method was used to identify clones with significantly greater frequencies in on-treatment samples than in baseline samples. TCRdb retrieved this table from immuneACCESS and kept in-frame rearrangements only. Not all clones are present; in checked studies, unresolved V genes account for under half, and no reason is known for the remainder. That table furnishes V, J and clone size, whereas the DNA furnished D and trimming. Counted in this sample were tens of thousands of clones; around 90% of them appeared once. Clones ranked in the top ten supply 12% to 15% of the sample.

Reading the label with the study, this specimen's treatment or condition is: randomized to nivolumab then ipilimumab (arm A) or the reverse (arm B). None of the patients in the trial had previously been given DNA-damaging chemotherapy. Thawed PBMCs were sorted on a FACS Aria II flow cytometer to isolate live CD3+CD8+ cells negative for CD19 and CD56. Samples were obtained from patients with melanoma enrolled in CheckMate 064, a randomized, open-label phase II trial of sequential checkpoint blockade. Leukapheresis was used to collect peripheral blood mononuclear cells, which were then purified with Ficoll-Paque and frozen in human serum with roughly 10% DMSO. Purity of sorted blood CD3+CD8+ cells was verified at >95% immediately after sorting, followed by DNA extraction. Trimming costs V 2 bases and J 7 bases, and their ends lie 17 bases apart. The CDR3 numbers 16 residues from cysteine through phenylalanine. Kept here is only the CDR3 DNA, which spans 48 bases and is read in frame from base 1. The germline V gene provides CDR1 SGHVS and CDR2 FQNEAQ.

The data belong to a study of sequential checkpoint blockade in melanoma (dated by TCRdb to between 2019 and 2020). Notes on the research overall: In a 1:1 randomization, patients received either first-line nivolumab then ipilimumab (arm A) or ipilimumab then nivolumab (arm B). Maintenance nivolumab came after each of the two trial sequences. Findings and caveats that apply to the study as a whole: The response-prediction model combining TCR metrics and mutation burden needs validation in larger, independent patient cohorts.

This sequence was found in a human donor with melanoma. Sequencing used CD8+ T cells sorted from blood (inferred from file names), obtained from a patient given nivolumab and ipilimumab in sequence. Rearrangement joined TRBV7-8 to TRBJ1-4; no D gene can be assigned with confidence. The DNA is TGTGCCAGCAGCTTACACAACGGGATGGGAGGTGAAAAACTGTTTTTT. The resulting protein is CASSLHNGMGGEKLFF.